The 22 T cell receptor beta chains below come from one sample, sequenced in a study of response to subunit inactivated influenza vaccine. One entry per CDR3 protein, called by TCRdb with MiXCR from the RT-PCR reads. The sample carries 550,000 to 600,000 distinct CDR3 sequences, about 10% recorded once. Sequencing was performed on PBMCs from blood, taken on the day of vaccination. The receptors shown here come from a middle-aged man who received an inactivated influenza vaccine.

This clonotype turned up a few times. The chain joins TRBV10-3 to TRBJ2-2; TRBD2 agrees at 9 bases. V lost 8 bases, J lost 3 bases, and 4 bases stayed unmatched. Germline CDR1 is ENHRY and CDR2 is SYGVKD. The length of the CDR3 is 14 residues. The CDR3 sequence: CAIHAGGHTGELFF. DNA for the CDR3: TGTGCCATCCACGCGGGGGGGCACACCGGGGAGCTGTTTTTT.

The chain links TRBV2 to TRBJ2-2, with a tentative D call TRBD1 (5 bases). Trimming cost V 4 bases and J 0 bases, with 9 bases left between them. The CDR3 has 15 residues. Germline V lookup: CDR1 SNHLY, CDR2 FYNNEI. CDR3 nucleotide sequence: TGTGCCAGCAGTGGCAGGGCCTCGAACACCGGGGAGCTGTTTTTT. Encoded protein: CASSGRASNTGELFF.

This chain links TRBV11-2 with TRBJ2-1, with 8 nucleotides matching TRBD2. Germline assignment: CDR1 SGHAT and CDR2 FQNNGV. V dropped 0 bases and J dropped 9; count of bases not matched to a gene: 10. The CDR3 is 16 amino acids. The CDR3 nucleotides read TGTGCCAGCAGCTTAGAAATGGCGGGGGGTCGGGGTGAGCAGTTCTTC. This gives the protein CASSLEMAGGRGEQFF. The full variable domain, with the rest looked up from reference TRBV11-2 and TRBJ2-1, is EAGVAQSPRYKIIEKRQSVAFWCNPISGHATLYWYQQILGQGPKLLIQFQNNGVVDDSQLPKDRFSAERLKGVDSTLKIQPAKLEDSAVYLCASSLEMAGGRGEQFFGPGTRLTVL.

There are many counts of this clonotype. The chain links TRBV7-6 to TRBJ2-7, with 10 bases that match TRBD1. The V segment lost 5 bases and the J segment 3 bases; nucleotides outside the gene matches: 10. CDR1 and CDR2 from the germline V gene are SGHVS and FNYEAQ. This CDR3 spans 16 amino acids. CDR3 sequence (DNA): TGTGCCAGCAGCCAAACAAAAGGACAGGGGGACTACGAGCAGTACTTC. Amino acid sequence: CASSQTKGQGDYEQYF.

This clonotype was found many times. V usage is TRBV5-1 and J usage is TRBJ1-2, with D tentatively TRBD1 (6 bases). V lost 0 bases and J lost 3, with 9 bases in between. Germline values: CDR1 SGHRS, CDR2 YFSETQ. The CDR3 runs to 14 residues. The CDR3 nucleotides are TGCGCCAGCAGCTTGGATGGGGGCCACTATGGCTACACCTTC. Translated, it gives CASSLDGGHYGYTF. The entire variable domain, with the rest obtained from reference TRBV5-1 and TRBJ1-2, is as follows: KAGVTQTPRYLIKTRGQQVTLSCSPISGHRSVSWYQQTPGQGLQFLFEYFSETQRNKGNFPGRFSGRQFSNSRSEMNVSTLELGDSALYLCASSLDGGHYGYTFGSGTRLTVV.

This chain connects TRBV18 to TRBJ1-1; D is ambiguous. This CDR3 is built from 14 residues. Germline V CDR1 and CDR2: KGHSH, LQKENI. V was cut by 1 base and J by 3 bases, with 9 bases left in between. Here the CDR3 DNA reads TGTGCCAGCTCACCACGGCCGAAGGACACTGAAGCTTTCTTT. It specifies CASSPRPKDTEAFF.

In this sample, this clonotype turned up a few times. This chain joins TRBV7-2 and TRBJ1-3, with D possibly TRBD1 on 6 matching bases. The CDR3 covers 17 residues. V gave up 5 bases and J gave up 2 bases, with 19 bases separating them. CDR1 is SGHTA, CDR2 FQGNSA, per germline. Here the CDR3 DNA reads TGTGCCAGCAGCCCACCCGGAACAGGGCGCACTGGAAACACCATATATTTT. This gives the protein CASSPPGTGRTGNTIYF.

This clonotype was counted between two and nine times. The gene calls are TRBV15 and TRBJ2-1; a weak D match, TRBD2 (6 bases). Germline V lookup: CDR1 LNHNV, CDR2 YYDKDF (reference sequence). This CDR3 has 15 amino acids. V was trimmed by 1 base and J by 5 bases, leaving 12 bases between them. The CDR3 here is CATSRAASADNEQFF. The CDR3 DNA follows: TGTGCCACCAGCAGAGCAGCTAGCGCAGACAATGAGCAGTTCTTC.

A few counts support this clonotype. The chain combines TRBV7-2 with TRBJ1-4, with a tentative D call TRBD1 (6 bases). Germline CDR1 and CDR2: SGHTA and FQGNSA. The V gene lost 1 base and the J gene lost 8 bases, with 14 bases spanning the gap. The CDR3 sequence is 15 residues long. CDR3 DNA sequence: TGTGCCAGCAGCTTAGTCACAGGGTGGGAAGAAAAACTGTTTTTT. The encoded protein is CASSLVTGWEEKLFF.

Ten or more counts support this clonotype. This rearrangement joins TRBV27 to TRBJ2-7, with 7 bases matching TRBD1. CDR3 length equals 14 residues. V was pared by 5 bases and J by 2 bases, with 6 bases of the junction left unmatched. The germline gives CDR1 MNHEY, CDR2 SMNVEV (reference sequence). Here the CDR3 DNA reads TGTGCCAGCAGTCCGACAGGGATCCCCTACGAGCAGTACTTC. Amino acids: CASSPTGIPYEQYF.

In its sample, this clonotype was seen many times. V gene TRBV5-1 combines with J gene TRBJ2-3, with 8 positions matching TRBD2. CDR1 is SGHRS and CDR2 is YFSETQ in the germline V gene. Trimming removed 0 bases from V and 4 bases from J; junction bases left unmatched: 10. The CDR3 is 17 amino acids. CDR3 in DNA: TGCGCCAGCAGCTTGGGGTCCAGCGGGAGTAGCTCAGATACGCAGTATTTT. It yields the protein CASSLGSSGSSSDTQYF.

The chain's CDR3 is CAIQDFRSTEAFF. As DNA, the CDR3 is TGTGCCATCCAGGACTTCAGGAGCACTGAAGCTTTCTTT. The chain links TRBV2 to TRBJ1-1, with no clear D. Germline CDR1 reads SNHLY; CDR2 reads FYNNEI. This CDR3 comprises 13 residues. Trimming removed 10 bases at V and 4 bases at J, with 16 bases between.

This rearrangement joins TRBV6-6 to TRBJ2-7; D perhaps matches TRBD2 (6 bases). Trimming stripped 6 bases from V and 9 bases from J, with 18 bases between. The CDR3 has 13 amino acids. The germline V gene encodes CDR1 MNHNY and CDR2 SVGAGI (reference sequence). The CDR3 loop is CASSPDGSGVQYF. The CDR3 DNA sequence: TGTGCCAGCAGCCCCGACGGGAGCGGTGTGCAGTACTTC.

CDR3 sequence reads: CASSFQPRRKLFF. CDR3 bases: TGTGCCAGCAGTTTCCAACCCCGTCGGAAACTGTTTTTT. V usage is TRBV27 and J usage is TRBJ1-4; D is unclear. The V end was cut by 3 bases, the J end by 11 bases, with 13 bases between. From germline, CDR1 is MNHEY and CDR2 SMNVEV (reference sequence). This CDR3 has 13 amino acids. The variable domain in full, with the rest retrieved from reference TRBV27 and TRBJ1-4, is EAQVTQNPRYLITVTGKKLTVTCSQNMNHEYMSWYRQDPGLGLRQIYYSMNVEVTDKGDVPEGYKVSRKEKRNFPLILESPSPNQTSLYFCASSFQPRRKLFFGSGTQLSVL.

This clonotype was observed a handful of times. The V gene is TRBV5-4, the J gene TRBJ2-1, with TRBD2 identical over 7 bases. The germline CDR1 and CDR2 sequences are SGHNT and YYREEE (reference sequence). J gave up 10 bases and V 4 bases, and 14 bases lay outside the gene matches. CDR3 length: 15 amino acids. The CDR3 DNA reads TGTGCCAGCAGCCCCACGACTAGCTCGAGGGCGGAGCAGTTCTTC. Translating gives CASSPTTSSRAEQFF.

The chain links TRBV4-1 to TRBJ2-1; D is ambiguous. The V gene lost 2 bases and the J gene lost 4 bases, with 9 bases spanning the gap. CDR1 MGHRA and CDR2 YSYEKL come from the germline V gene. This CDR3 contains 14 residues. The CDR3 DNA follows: TGCGCCAGCAGCCAAACAGCTAGTTACAATGAGCAGTTCTTC. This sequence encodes CASSQTASYNEQFF.

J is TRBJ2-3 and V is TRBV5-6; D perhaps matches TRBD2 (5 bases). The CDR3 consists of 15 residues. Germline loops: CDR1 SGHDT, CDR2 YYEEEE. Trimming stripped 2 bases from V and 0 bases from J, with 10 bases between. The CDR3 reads CASSFSRGSTDTQYF. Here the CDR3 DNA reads TGTGCCAGCAGCTTTTCTCGCGGGAGCACAGATACGCAGTATTTT.

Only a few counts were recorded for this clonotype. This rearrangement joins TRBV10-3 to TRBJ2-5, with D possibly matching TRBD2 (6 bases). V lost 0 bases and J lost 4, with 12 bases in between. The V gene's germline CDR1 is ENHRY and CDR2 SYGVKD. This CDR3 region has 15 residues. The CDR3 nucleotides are TGTGCCATCAGTGAGTCGTTAGCGGTCAGAGAGACCCAGTACTTC. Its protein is CAISESLAVRETQYF.

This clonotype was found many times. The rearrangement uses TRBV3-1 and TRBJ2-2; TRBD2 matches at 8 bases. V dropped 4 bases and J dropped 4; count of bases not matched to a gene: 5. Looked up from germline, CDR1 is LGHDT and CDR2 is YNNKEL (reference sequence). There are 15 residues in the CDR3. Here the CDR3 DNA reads TGTGCCAGCAGCCCGGGACTAGTTTCCACCGGGGAGCTGTTTTTT. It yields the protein CASSPGLVSTGELFF.

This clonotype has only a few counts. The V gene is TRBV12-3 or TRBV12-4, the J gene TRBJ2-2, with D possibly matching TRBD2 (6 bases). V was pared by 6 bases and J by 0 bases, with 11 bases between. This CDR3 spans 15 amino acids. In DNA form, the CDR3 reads TGTGCCAGCAGGCGGGAATATCCGAACACCGGGGAGCTGTTTTTT. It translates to CASRREYPNTGELFF.

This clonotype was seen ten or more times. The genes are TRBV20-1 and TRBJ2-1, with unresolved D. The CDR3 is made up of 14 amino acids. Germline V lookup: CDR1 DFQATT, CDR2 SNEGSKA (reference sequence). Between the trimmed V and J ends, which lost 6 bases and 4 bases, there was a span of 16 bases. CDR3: CSAGPLNFYNEQFF. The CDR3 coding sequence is TGCAGTGCCGGACCGCTTAATTTTTACAATGAGCAGTTCTTC.

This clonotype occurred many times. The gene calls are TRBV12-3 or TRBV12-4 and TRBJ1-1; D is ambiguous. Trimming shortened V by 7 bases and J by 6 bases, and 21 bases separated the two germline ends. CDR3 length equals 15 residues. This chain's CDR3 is CASTSIRKRSSEAFF. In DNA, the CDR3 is TGTGCCAGCACCTCGATTCGGAAAAGATCCTCTGAAGCTTTCTTT.